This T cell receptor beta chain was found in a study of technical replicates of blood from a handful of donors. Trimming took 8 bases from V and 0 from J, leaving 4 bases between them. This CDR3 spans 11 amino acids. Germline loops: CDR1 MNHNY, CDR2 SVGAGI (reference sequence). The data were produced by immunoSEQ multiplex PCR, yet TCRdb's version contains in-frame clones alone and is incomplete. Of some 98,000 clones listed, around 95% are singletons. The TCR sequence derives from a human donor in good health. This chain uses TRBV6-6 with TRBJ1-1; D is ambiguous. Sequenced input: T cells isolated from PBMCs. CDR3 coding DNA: TGTGCCAGCGCAGTGAACACTGAAGCTTTCTTT. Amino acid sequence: CASAVNTEAFF.